This T cell receptor beta chain was observed in a study of blood T cell repertoires in COVID-19. Study-level information: In each case, the material was cDNA or gDNA derived from T cells, B-cell-depleted T cells, or PBMCs.

This clone was detected only once. Per germline, CDR1 SEHNR and CDR2 FQNEAQ (reference sequence). This CDR3 is 15 amino acids long. The trim removed 4 bases at V and 9 bases at J, leaving 9 bases unmatched. The protocol was immunoSEQ multiplex PCR, while the TCRdb copy is restricted to in-frame clones and leaves out a portion. Of about 190,000 clones in the sample, 84% were seen once. Cohort assignment relied on participant-reported clinical history. Recovery among Cohort 3 donors was established by two negative PCRs, clearance, or symptom resolution. This sequence originates from a woman in her thirties who had recovered from COVID-19. The specimen sequenced was PBMCs or T cells enriched from blood (not recorded which). This chain links TRBV7-9 with TRBJ1-6, with TRBD1 matching over 7 bases. The CDR3 region has the DNA TGTGCCAGCAGCTCCTCGGGACAGCGTAGTTCACCCCTCCACTTT. This encodes CASSSSGQRSSPLHF.